This TCR beta chain comes out of a study of OX40 agonist ivuxolimab in advanced cancers. The CDR3 is made up of 13 amino acids. V was cut by 0 bases and J by 1 base, with 3 bases left in between. Per the germline V gene, CDR1 is MNHEY and CDR2 is SVGAGI. TCRdb's copy holds only in-frame clones and misses some; the assay was immunoSEQ multiplex PCR. The sample carries 65,000 to 70,000 clones, more than 80% recorded once. The TCR originated in an adult with an advanced solid tumor such as melanoma, head and neck, liver or kidney cancer. J is TRBJ1-1 and V is TRBV6-5; D gene ambiguous. Specimen: CD4+ or CD8+ T cells sorted from blood, collected in a trial of the OX40 agonist ivuxolimab. In DNA, the CDR3 is TGTGCCAGCAGTTACTCAGAGAACACTGAAGCTTTCTTT. It is translated as CASSYSENTEAFF.